The present TCR beta chain was sequenced within a study of OX40 agonist ivuxolimab in advanced cancers. For the study at large: The dose-escalation cohort was approximately 81% male, with a mean age of about 58 years, ranging roughly 23 to 90.

Study observations and caveats: Near-lowest levels of clonal expansion characterized partial responders at 0.1-3.0 mg/kg. Fewer expanded clones were found on average in CD4+ than in CD8+ T cells. The study observed clonal expansion of CD4+ and CD8+ blood T cells by week 6 at 0.1 to 3.0 mg/kg.

Trimming left V 0 bases short and J 0 bases short, with 12 bases between. The CDR3 has 16 residues. CDR1 and CDR2 from the germline V gene are KGHSH and LQKENI. Generated by immunoSEQ multiplex PCR, the TCRdb table keeps only in-frame clones and is missing some. The sample lists approximately 100,000 clones, less than 95% occurring once. Worth noting for this clone: What it binds is unknown.

Specimen: CD4+ or CD8+ T cells sorted from blood, collected in a trial of the OX40 agonist ivuxolimab. The rearrangement joins TRBV18 to TRBJ2-7, with D unresolved. This sequence was found in an adult with an advanced solid tumor such as melanoma, head and neck, liver or kidney cancer. CDR3 DNA sequence: TGTGCCAGCTCACCACCTCGTGGAAAGGGCTCCTACGAGCAGTACTTC. It encodes CASSPPRGKGSYEQYF.